A single sample is the source of the 2 T cell receptor beta chains below, sequenced in a study of T cells in localized non-small cell lung cancer. Profiling relied on immunoSEQ multiplex PCR, and the TCRdb table lists in-frame clones only, not all of them. The table records tens of thousands of clones, just over 90% of them present only once. The specimen was peripheral blood, collected before any cancer treatment. The receptors were sampled from a female donor over 55 with stage I lung adenocarcinoma.

The chain combines TRBV7-9 with TRBJ2-1, with 8 bases fitting TRBD2. The CDR3 length is 14 residues. Germline V gene data show CDR1 as SEHNR and CDR2 as FQNEAQ (reference sequence). After removal of 1 base from V and 7 bases from J, the junction contained 3 bases not matched to a gene. DNA of the CDR3: TGTGCCAGCAGCTTAGGACTAGCGCTAAATGAGCAGTTCTTC. This codes for CASSLGLALNEQFF.

This rearrangement joins TRBV19 to TRBJ1-5; 9 bases align to TRBD1. The CDR3 has 17 residues. Germline CDR1 is LNHDA and CDR2 is SQIVND (reference sequence). V was clipped by 5 bases and J by 1 base; unmatched bases: 9. CDR3 sequence: CASSQGQGYGSNQPQHF. The CDR3 DNA is TGTGCCAGTAGTCAGGGACAGGGCTATGGCAGCAATCAGCCCCAGCATTTT.